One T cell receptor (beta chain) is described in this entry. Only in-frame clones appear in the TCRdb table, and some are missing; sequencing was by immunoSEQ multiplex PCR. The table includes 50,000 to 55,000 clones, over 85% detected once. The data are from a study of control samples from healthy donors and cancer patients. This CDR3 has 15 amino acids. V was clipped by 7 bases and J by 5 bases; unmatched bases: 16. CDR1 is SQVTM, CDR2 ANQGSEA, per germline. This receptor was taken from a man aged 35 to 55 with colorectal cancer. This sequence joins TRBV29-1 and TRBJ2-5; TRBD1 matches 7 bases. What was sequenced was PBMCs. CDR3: CSAAEPTGLRETQYF. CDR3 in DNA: TGCAGCGCTGCTGAACCGACAGGGCTTAGGGAGACCCAGTACTTC.